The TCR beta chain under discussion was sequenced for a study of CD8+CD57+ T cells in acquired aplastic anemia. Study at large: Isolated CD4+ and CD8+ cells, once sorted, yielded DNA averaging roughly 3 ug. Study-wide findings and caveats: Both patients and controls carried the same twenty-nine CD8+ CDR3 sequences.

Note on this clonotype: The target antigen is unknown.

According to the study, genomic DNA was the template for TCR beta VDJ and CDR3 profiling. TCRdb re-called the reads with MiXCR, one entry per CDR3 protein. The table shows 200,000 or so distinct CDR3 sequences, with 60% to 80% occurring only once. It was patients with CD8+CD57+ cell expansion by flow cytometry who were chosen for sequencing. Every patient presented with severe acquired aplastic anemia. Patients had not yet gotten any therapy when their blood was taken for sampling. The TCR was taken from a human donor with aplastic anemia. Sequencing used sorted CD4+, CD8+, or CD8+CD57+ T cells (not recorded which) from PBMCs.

CDR3 region: CSAQGRVETQYF. The CDR3 DNA reads TGCAGTGCCCAGGGTAGGGTAGAGACCCAGTACTTC. V is TRBV20-1 and J is TRBJ2-5; TRBD1 might be the D (5 bases). V dropped 6 bases and J dropped 4 bases, with 12 bases sitting between them. The CDR3 is 12 residues long. CDR1 and CDR2 (germline): DFQATT, SNEGSKA (reference sequence).